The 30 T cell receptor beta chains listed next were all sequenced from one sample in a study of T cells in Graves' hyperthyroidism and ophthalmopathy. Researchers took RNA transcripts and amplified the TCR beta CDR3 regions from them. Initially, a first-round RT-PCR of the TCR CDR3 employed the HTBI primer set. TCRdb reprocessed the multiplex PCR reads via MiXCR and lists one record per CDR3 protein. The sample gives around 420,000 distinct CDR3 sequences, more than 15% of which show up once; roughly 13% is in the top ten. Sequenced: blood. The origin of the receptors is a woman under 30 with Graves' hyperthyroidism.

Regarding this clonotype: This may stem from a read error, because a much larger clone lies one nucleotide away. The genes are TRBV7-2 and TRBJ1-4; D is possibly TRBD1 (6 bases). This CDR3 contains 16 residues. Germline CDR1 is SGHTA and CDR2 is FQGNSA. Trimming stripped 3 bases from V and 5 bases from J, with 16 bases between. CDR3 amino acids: CASSLAGVGRNEKLFF. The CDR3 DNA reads TGTGCCAGCAGCTTGGCAGGGGTGGGTCGGAATGAAAAACTGTTTTTT.

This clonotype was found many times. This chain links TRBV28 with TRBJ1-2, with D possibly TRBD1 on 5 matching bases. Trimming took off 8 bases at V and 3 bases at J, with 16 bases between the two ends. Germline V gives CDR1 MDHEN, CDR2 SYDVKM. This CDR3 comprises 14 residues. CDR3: CASGHGTTDYGYTF. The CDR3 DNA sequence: TGTGCCAGCGGACATGGAACGACGGACTATGGCTACACCTTC.

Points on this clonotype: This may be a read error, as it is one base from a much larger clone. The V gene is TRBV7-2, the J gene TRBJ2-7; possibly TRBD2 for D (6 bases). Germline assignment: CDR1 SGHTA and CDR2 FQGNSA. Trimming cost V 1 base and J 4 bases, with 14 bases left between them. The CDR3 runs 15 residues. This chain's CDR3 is CASSLVDSGDYEQYF. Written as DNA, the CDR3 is TGTGCCAGCAGCTTAGTGGACTCGGGAGATTACGAGCAGTACTTC.

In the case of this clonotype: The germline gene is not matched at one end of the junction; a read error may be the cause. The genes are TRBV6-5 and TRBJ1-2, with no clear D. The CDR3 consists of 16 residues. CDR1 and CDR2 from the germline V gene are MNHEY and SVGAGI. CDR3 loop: CTSSYSAPGGGYGYTF. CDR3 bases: TGTACCAGCAGTTACTCCGCCCCAGGCGGAGGCTATGGCTACACCTTC.

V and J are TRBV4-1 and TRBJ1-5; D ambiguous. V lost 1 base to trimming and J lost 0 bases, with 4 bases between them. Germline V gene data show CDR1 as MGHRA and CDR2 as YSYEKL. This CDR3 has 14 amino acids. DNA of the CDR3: TGCGCCAGCAGCCAAGTGGGTAGCAATCAGCCCCAGCATTTT. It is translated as CASSQVGSNQPQHF.

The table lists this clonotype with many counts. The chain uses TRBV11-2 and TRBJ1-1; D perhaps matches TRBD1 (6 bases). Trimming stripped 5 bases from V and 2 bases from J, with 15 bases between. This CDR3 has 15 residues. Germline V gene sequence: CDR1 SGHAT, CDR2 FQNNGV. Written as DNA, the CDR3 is TGTGCCAGCAGCCCTTCCACAGGGCCCAACACTGAAGCTTTCTTT. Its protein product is CASSPSTGPNTEAFF.

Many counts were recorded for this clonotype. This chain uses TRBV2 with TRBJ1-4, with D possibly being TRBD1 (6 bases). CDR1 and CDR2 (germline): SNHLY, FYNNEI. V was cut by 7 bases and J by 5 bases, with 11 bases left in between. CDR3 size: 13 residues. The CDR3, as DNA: TGTGCCAGCAAGGGGGAGCTAAATGAAAAACTGTTTTTT. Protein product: CASKGELNEKLFF.

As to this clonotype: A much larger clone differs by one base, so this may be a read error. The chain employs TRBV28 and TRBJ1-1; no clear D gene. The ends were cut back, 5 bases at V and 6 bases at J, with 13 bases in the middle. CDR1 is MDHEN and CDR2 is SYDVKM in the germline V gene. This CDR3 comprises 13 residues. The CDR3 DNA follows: TGTGCCAGCAGTCAGCCACCTTTCGCTGAAGCTTTCTTT. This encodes CASSQPPFAEAFF.

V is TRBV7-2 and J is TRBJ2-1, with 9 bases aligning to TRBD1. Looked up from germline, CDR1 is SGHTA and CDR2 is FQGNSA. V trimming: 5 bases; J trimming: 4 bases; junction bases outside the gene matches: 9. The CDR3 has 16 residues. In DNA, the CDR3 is TGTGCCAGCAGCCAAGATTGGACAGGGGATTACAATGAGCAGTTCTTC. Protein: CASSQDWTGDYNEQFF.

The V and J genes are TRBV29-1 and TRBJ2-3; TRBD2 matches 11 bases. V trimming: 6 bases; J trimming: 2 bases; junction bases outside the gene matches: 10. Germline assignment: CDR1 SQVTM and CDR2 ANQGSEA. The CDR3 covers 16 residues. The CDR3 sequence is CSVAGLLAGDTDTQYF. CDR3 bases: TGCAGCGTCGCAGGCCTACTAGCGGGGGACACAGATACGCAGTATTTT.

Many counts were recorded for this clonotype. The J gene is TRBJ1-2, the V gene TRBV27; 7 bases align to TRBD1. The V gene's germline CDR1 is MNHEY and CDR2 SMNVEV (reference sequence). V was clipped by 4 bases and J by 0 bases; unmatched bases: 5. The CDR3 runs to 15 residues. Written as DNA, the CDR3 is TGTGCCAGCAGTTCCCCCGGGACAGCTAACTATGGCTACACCTTC. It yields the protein CASSSPGTANYGYTF.

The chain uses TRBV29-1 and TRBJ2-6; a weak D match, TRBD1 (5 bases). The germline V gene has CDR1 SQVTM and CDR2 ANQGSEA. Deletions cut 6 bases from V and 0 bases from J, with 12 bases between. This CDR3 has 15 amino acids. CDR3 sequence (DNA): TGCAGCGTGTACAGGCGGAGCTCTGGGGCCAACGTCCTGACTTTC. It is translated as CSVYRRSSGANVLTF.

CDR3 amino acids: CAAREAANSYNEQFF. For the CDR3, the DNA is TGTGCCGCCCGGGAGGCGGCCAACTCCTACAATGAGCAGTTCTTC. The rearrangement uses TRBV10-3 and TRBJ2-1; 7 positions agree with TRBD2. The CDR3 contains 15 residues. Germline-derived CDR1 and CDR2 are ENHRY and SYGVKD. Losses at the gene ends were 11 bases for V and 0 bases for J; bases not matched to a gene: 10.

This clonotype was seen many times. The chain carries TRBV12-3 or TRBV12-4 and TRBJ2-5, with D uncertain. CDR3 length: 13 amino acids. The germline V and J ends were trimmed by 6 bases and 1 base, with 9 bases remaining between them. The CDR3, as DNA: TGTGCCAGCAGGTCCGATCCCCAAGAGACCCAGTACTTC. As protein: CASRSDPQETQYF.

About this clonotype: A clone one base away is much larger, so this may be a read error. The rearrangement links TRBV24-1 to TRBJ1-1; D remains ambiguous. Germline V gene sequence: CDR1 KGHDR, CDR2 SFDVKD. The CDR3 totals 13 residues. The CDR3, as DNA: TGTGCCACCAGTGGAGACGTGAACACTGAAGCTTCCTTT. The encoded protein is CATSGDVNTEASF.

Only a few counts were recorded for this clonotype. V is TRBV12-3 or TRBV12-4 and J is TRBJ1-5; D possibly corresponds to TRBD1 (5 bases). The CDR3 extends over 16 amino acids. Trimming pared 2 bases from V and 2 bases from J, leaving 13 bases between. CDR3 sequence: CASSLIGEWGNQPQHF. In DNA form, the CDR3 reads TGTGCCAGCAGTTTAATAGGGGAGTGGGGCAATCAGCCCCAGCATTTT.

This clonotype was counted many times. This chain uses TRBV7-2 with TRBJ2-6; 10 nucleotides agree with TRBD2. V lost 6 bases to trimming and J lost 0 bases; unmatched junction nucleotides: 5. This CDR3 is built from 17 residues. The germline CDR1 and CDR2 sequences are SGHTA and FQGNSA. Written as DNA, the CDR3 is TGTGCCAGCAGAAGGACTAGCGGCATCTCTGGGGCCAACGTCCTGACTTTC. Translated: CASRRTSGISGANVLTF. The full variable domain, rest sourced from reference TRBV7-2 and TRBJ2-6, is GAGVSQSPSNKVTEKGKDVELRCDPISGHTALYWYRQSLGQGLEFLIYFQGNSAPDKSGLPSDRFSAERTGGSVSTLTIQRTQQEDSAVYLCASRRTSGISGANVLTFGAGSRLTVL.

CDR3 bases: TGTGCCAGCAGTCGTTCCGGGACAGGGGACCTTAACTATGGCTACACCTTC. Residues: CASSRSGTGDLNYGYTF. The gene calls are TRBV6-2 or TRBV6-3 and TRBJ1-2, with TRBD1 matching over 10 bases. J gave up 1 base and V 5 bases, and 10 bases lay outside the gene matches. Looked up from germline, CDR1 is MNHEY and CDR2 is SVGEGT. The CDR3 has 17 residues.

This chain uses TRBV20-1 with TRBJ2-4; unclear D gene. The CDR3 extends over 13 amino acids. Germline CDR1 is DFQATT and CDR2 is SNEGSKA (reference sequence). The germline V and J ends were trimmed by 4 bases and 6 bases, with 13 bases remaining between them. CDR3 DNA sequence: TGCAGTGCTATCCCCGGCCTGGTAAACATTCAGTACTTC. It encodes CSAIPGLVNIQYF.

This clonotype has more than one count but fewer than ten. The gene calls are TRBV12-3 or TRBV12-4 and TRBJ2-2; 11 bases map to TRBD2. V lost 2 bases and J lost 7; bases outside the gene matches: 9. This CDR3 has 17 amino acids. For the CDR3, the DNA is TGTGCCAGCAGTTTAACTGAACTAGCGGGGGTTGGCGGGGAGCTGTTTTTT. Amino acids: CASSLTELAGVGGELFF.

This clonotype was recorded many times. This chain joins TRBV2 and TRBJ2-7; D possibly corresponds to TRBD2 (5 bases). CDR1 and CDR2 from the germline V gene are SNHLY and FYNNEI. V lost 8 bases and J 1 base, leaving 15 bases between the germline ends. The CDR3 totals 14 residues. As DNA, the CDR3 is TGTGCCAGCGATCAGGCCGGGGTTTCCTACGAGCAGTACTTC. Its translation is CASDQAGVSYEQYF.

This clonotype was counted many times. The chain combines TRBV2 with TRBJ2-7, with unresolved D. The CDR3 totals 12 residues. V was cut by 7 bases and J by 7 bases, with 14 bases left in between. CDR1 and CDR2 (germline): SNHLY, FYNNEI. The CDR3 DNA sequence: TGTGCCAGCAAGGACCCACCACGGGAGCAGTACTTC. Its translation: CASKDPPREQYF.

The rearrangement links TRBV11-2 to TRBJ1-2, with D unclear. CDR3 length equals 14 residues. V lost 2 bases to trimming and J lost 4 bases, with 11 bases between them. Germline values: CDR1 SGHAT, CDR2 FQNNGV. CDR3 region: CASSLSATSYGYTF. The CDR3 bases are TGTGCCAGCAGCTTATCAGCCACTTCCTATGGCTACACCTTC.

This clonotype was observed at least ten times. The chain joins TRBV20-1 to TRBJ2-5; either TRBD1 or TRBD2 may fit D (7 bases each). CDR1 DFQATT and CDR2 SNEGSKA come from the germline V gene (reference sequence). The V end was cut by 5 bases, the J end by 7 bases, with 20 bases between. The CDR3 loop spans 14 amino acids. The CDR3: CSAGAGAGGATQYF. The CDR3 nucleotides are TGCAGTGCTGGGGCAGGGGCAGGGGGGGCGACCCAGTACTTC.

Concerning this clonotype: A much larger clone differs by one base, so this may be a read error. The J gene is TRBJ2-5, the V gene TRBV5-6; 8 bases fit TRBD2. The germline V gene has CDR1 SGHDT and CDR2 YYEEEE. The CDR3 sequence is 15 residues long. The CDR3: CVSSFRGGDVETQYF. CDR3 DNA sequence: TGTGTCAGCAGCTTCCGGGGGGGCGATGTAGAGACCCAGTACTTC.

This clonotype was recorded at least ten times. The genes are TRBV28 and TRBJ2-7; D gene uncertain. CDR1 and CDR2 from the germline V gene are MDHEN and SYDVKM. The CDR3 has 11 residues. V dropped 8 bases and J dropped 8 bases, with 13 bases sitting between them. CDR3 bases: TGTGCCAGCGAAACAACCAGCAAGCAGTACTTC. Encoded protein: CASETTSKQYF.

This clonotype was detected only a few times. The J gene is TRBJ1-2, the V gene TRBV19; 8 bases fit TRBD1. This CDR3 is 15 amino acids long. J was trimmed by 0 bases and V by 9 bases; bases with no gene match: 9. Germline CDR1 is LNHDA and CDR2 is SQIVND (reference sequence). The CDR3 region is CASWTGTNANYGYTF. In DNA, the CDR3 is TGTGCCAGCTGGACAGGGACCAATGCTAACTATGGCTACACCTTC.

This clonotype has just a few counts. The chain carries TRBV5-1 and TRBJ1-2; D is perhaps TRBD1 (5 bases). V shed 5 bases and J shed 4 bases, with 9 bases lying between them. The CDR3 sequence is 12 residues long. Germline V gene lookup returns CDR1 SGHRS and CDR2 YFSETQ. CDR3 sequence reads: CASRGESYGYTF. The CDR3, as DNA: TGCGCCAGCAGGGGGGAGTCCTATGGCTACACCTTC.

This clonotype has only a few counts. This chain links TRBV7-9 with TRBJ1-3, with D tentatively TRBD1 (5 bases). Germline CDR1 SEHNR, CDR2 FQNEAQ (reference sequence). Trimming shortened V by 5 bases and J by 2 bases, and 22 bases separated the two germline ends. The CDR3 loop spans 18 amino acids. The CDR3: CASSLPGLARRAGNTIYF. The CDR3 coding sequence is TGTGCCAGCAGCCTCCCGGGACTGGCGAGGCGGGCTGGAAACACCATATATTTT. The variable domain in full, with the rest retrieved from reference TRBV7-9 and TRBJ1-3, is DTGVSQNPRHKITKRGQNVTFRCDPISEHNRLYWYRQTLGQGPEFLTYFQNEAQLEKSRLLSDRFSAERPKGSFSTLEIQRTEQGDSAMYLCASSLPGLARRAGNTIYFGEGSWLTVV.

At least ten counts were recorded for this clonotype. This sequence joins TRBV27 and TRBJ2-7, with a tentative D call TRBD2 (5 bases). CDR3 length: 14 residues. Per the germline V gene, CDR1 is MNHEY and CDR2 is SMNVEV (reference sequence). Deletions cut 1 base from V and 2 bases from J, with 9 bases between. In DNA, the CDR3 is TGTGCCAGCAGTTTATTCCCCGGGACCTACGAGCAGTACTTC. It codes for CASSLFPGTYEQYF.